This TCR beta chain was obtained from a study of T cells in Graves' hyperthyroidism and ophthalmopathy. Study-level information: Prior to any treatment, at the point of initial diagnosis, peripheral blood was collected. Study observations and caveats: Blood also held most thyroid clonotypes expanded beyond 0.001.

The V gene end was trimmed by 2 bases and the J gene end by 8 bases; junction bases not matched to a gene: 6. Germline V lookup: CDR1 PRHDT, CDR2 FYEKMQ (reference sequence). The CDR3 has 15 residues. This clonotype was seen a few times. Its antigen remains unidentified. Around 10 ml fresh peripheral blood yielded the PBMCs. TCR beta CDR3 regions were amplified from RNA. The TCR CDR3 first-round RT-PCR relied on the HTBI primer set. TCRdb recomputed calls from the multiplex PCR reads with MiXCR, one row per CDR3 protein. In the table there are fewer than 450,000 distinct CDR3 sequences, roughly 20% of which are singletons.

The receptor's source is a man between 18 and 35 years old with Graves' ophthalmopathy. The sequencing sample was made of blood. This chain joins TRBV13 and TRBJ1-6; 7 bases fit TRBD1. As DNA, the CDR3 is TGTGCCAGCAGCTTAAGGGGGCGCATGGATTCACCCCTCCACTTT. Protein sequence: CASSLRGRMDSPLHF.